This T cell receptor beta chain was found in a study of blood T cell repertoires in COVID-19. Study-level information: Sites in the United States, Italy and Spain provided acute and convalescent COVID-19 samples. The analysed material was cDNA or gDNA that came from T cells, B-cell-depleted T cells, or PBMCs.

Per the study methods: The assay estimated nucleated cells by amplifying reference gene primers. The data were produced by immunoSEQ multiplex PCR, yet TCRdb's version contains in-frame clones alone and is incomplete. That table furnishes V, J and clone size, whereas the DNA furnished D and trimming. The sample records about 210,000 clones, around 91% being singletons. In germline, CDR1 is MDHEN, CDR2 SYDVKM. J was trimmed by 9 bases and V by 1 base; bases with no gene match: 8. The CDR3 has 15 residues. The source material was peripheral blood. The rearrangement uses TRBV28 and TRBJ1-1; 10 positions match TRBD1. The receptor was derived from a woman in her 40s with acute or convalescent COVID-19. In DNA form, the CDR3 reads TGTGCCAGCAGTTTATTTACCGGGACAGGGGATAAAGCTTTCTTT. Its protein product is CASSLFTGTGDKAFF.